This T cell receptor (beta chain) was identified during a study of CD8+ T cells in alopecia areata (dated by TCRdb to between 2017 and 2018). Some background on the complete study: The treated patients, all with moderate-to-severe alopecia areata, were enrolled in an open-label pilot trial of oral tofacitinib given at 5 to 10 mg twice daily. Tofacitinib was administered for 6 to 18 months, and 6 months of follow-up off drug were then conducted to assess delayed response and recurrence. For the treated patients, the SALT score, which quantifies what percentage of scalp surface area is affected, served as the measure of disease severity. In both human patients and the C3H/HeJ mouse model, the study applied high-throughput TCRbeta sequencing to look at T cell clonal expansion in alopecia areata. On the human side, TCRbeta sequencing was run on scalp tissue and on sorted CD4+ and CD8+ peripheral blood T cells from healthy controls and from alopecia areata patients with either patchy or totalis/universalis disease. Biopsies were taken from tofacitinib-treated patients at baseline and at 4 and 24 weeks of treatment, and a later scalp biopsy was taken in several of the tofacitinib-treated patients. Clonality in the scalp was compared among normal scalp (n=4), patchy alopecia areata scalp (n=8), and alopecia totalis/universalis scalp (n=8). RNA was obtained with the PAXgene miRNA kit for fixed scalp, the miRNeasy kit for PBMCs, and the RNeasy kit for mouse skin. TCRbeta CDR3 regions were amplified by immunoSEQ multiplex PCR with 35 Vbeta forward and 13 Jbeta reverse primers.

Read against the paper, the sample's treatment or condition label means: oral pan-JAK inhibitor, 5-10 mg twice daily. Lesional scalp punch biopsies and peripheral blood were collected from alopecia areata patients. Human scalp biopsies went straight into PAXgene tissue containers for immediate fixation. As regards this clone: The clone's antigen remains unknown. No clone much larger than this one lies a single base away; base qualities are absent.

Broader findings and caveats from the paper: Many expanded lesional clones were found to persist in scalp and blood during tofacitinib treatment, and relapse after treatment cessation may be partly explained by this persistence. Compared with normal scalp, lesional scalp had higher clonality and more expanded CD8+ clones, particularly in alopecia totalis/universalis, a pattern that suggests antigenic drive. Tofacitinib significantly lowered scalp clonality and the number of expanded CD8+ clones among the top 100 scalp clones. Shared TCR sequences between patients were less evident than in mice, which may be partly attributable to HLA diversity in the patient population. Resident alphabeta T cells in normal human skin are also sequenced, complicating scalp TCR repertoire analysis, unlike mouse skin dominated by gammadelta T cells. Because the treated cohort was small and included a single nonresponder, larger studies are needed to assess links between baseline CD8+ expansion and response.

Receptor libraries were prepared by the immunoSEQ multiplex PCR assay. For TCR sequencing, RNA was extracted from every sample and reverse transcribed into cDNA to serve as template. First-strand cDNA was synthesized with SuperScript III using a 2:1 mix of oligo-dT and random hexamers. Amplification bias was assessed with a synthetic immune receptor repertoire, and residual bias was removed computationally. The authors processed their data as follows. After raw reads were preprocessed to remove errors, the CDR3 was defined following IMGT conventions as running from the conserved cysteine to phenylalanine. Clonality was calculated as 1 minus Shannon entropy normalized by log2 of the number of productive unique TCRs. Scalp TCRbeta sequences were cross-referenced with sorted blood CD4 and CD8 repertoires so that the CD4 or CD8 identity of scalp clones could be inferred. In TCRdb, the immuneACCESS table is reduced to in-frame sequences with V and J assigned. These tables do not hold every clone; where another copy was compared, an unresolved V gene accounts for under half, and the others remain unexplained. Clone size and V and J calls were adopted from that table, with D and trimming inferred from the DNA. This sample has approximately 6,000 clones in its table, and 63% of those were observed once. The ten largest clones take up approximately 8.1% of the sample.

The sample consisted of skin, taken at roughly week 30, from a patient treated with tofacitinib. The receptor was derived from a human donor with alopecia areata.

CDR3 sequence: CASSLTSGGQETQYF. The DNA reads TGTGCCAGCAGTTTGACTAGCGGAGGACAAGAGACCCAGTACTTC. The chain couples TRBV28 to TRBJ2-5, with 9 bases in between that match TRBD2. CDR3 length: 15 amino acids, cysteine to phenylalanine. Of the read, only the CDR3 DNA is kept; its 45 bases are in frame from base 1. The germline V gene specifies MDHEN as CDR1 and SYDVKM as CDR2. V lost 3 bases and J lost 2 bases, and the count of bases not matched to a germline gene is 4.